This T cell receptor beta chain was identified during a study of cytotoxic CD8 clonotypes in ibrutinib-treated CLL. Overall study context: Complete response was seen in 2 patients and partial in roughly 25; about twelve progressed and roughly 14 stayed remitted after a median roughly 70 months.

Study conclusions and caveats: Sampling of sustained-remission and progressing patients occurred at differing times. Pretreatment clonality was elevated relative to age-matched healthy donors and paralleled circulating CD8+ T-cell counts.

V dropped 2 bases and J dropped 6 bases, with 9 bases sitting between them. CDR1 and CDR2 (germline): SGHTA, FQGNSA. This CDR3 has 13 amino acids. A word on this clone: Antigen specificity is unknown.

Sequencing sought depths of 1 in 200,000 to 1 in 1 million T cells. Assay used: immunoSEQ multiplex PCR; TCRdb lists only in-frame clones, some missing. Of roughly 180,000 clones detected, approximately 80% appear once; the ten largest clones hold under 5.5%. The TCR was taken from a human donor with chronic lymphocytic leukemia. Sequences were derived from PBMCs, sampled after 24 months of ibrutinib treatment. This chain links TRBV7-2 with TRBJ2-3; D possibly corresponds to TRBD2 (5 bases). The DNA of the CDR3 is TGTGCCAGCAGCTTATTCTCGGGGGATACGCAGTATTTT. Its protein product is CASSLFSGDTQYF.